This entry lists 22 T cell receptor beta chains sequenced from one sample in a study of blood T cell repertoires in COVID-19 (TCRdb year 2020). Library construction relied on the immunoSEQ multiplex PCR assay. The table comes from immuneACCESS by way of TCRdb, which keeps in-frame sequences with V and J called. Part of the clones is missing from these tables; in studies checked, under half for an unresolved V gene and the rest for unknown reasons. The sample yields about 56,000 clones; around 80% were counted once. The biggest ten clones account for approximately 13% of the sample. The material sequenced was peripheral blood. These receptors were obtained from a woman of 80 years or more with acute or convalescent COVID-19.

CDR3 bases: TGCGCCAGCAGTTTCGGGGAGGGCAACTATGGCTACACCTTC. Protein: CASSFGEGNYGYTF. The chain uses TRBV5-1 and TRBJ1-2, with D uncertain. Deletions cut 5 bases from V and 2 bases from J, with 13 bases between. Germline CDR1 SGHRS, CDR2 YFSETQ. The CDR3 is 14 amino acids. The variable domain in full, completed from reference TRBV5-1 and TRBJ1-2, reads KAGVTQTPRYLIKTRGQQVTLSCSPISGHRSVSWYQQTPGQGLQFLFEYFSETQRNKGNFPGRFSGRQFSNSRSEMNVSTLELGDSALYLCASSFGEGNYGYTFGSGTRLTVV.

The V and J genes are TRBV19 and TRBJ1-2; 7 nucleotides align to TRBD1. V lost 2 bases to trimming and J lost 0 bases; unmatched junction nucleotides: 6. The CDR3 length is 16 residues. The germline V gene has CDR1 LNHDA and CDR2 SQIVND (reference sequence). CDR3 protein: CASSIKQGPANYGYTF. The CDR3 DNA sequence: TGTGCCAGTAGTATAAAACAGGGGCCGGCTAACTATGGCTACACCTTC.

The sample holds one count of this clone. The CDR3 sequence: CASSQYRGHDEQYF. CDR3 nucleotide sequence: TGTGCCAGCAGTCAGTACAGGGGGCACGACGAGCAGTACTTC. V usage is TRBV6-5 and J usage is TRBJ2-7; TRBD1 aligns across 9 bases. The CDR3 runs 14 residues. The germline CDR1 and CDR2 sequences are MNHEY and SVGAGI. The junction had 7 bases not matched to a gene; V was cut back by 5 bases and J by 5 bases.

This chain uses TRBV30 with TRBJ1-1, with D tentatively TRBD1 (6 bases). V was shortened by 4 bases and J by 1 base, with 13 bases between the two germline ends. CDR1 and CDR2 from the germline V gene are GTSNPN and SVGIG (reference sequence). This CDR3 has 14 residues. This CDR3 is CAWTPDRWNTEAFF. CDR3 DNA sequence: TGTGCCTGGACACCAGACAGGTGGAACACTGAAGCTTTCTTT.

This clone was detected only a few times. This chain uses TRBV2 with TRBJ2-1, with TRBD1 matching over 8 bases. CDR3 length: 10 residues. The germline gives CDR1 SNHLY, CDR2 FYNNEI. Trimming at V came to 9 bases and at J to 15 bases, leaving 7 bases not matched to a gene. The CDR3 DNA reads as TGTGCCAGTAGGACAGGGCCCCTGTTCTTC. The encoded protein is CASRTGPLFF.

The CDR3 coding sequence is TGTGCCAGCAGCCAAGAAGCCATTTTCTCTGGAAACACCATATATTTT. Protein product: CASSQEAIFSGNTIYF. The chain recombines TRBV3-1 (or the pseudogene TRBV3-2) with TRBJ1-3; no definite D call. Germline V gene data show CDR1 as LGHDT and CDR2 as YNNKEL (reference sequence). The CDR3 is made up of 16 amino acids. V shed 0 bases and J shed 0 bases, with 9 bases lying between them.

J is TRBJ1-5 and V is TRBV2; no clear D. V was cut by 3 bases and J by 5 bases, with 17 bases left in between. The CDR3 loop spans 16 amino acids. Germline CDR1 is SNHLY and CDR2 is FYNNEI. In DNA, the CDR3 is TGTGCCAGCAGTGAGGCTCGGACGGGAAATTATCAGCCCCAGCATTTT. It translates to CASSEARTGNYQPQHF. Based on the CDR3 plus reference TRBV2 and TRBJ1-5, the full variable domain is EPEVTQTPSHQVTQMGQEVILRCVPISNHLYFYWYRQILGQKVEFLVSFYNNEISEKSEIFDDQFSVERPDGSNFTLKIRSTKLEDSAMYFCASSEARTGNYQPQHFGDGTRLSIL.

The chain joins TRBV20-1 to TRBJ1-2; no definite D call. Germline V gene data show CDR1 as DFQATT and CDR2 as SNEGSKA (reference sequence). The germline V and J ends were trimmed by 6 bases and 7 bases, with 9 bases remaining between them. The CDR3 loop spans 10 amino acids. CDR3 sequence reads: CSALGSGYTF. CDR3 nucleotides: TGCAGTGCCCTTGGGAGTGGCTACACCTTC.

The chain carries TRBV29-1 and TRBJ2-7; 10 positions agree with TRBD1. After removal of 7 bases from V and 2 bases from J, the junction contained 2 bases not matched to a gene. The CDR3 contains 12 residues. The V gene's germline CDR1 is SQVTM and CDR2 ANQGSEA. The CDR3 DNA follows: TGCAGCGCCGGACAGGGGGCCTACGAGCAGTACTTC. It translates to CSAGQGAYEQYF.

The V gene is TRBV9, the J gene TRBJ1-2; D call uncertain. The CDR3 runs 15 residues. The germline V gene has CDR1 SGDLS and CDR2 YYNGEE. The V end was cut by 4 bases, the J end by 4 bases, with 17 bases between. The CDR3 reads CASSPSVSSGYGYTF. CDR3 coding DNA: TGTGCCAGCAGCCCATCTGTCTCCTCGGGCTATGGCTACACCTTC. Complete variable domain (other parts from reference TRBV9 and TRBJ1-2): DSGVTQTPKHLITATGQRVTLRCSPRSGDLSVYWYQQSLDQGLQFLIQYYNGEERAKGNILERFSAQQFPDLHSELNLSSLELGDSALYFCASSPSVSSGYGYTFGSGTRLTVV.

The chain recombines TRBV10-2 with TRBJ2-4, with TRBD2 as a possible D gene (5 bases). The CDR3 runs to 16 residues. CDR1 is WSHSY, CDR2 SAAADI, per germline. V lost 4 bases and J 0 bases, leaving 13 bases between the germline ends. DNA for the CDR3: TGCGCCAGCAGTGGGGGAGAGGTGGGAGCCAAAAACATTCAGTACTTC. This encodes CASSGGEVGAKNIQYF.

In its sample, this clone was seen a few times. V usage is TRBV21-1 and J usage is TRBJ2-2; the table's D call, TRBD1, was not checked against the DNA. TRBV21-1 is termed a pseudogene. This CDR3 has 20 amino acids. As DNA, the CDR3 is TGTGCCAGCAGCAAAGATGTTCGGACAGGGGGCGCCTGGGGTGCCGGGGAGCTGTTTTTT. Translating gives CASSKDVRTGGAWGAGELFF.

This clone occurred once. The CDR3 reads CASSPWGRRNEKLFF. CDR3 sequence (DNA): TGTGCCAGCAGCCCTTGGGGAAGGAGGAACGAAAAACTGTTTTTT. The V call is TRBV3-1 (or the pseudogene TRBV3-2), the J call TRBJ1-4; D gene uncertain. The CDR3 has 15 residues. Trimming shortened V by 4 bases and J by 8 bases, and 17 bases separated the two germline ends. Germline CDR1 and CDR2: LGHDT and YNNKEL (reference sequence).

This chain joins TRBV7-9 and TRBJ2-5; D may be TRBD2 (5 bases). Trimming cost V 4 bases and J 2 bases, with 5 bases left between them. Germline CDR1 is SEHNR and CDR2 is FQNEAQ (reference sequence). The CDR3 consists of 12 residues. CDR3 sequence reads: CASSSGQETQYF. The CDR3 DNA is TGTGCCAGCAGCTCGGGGCAAGAGACCCAGTACTTC.

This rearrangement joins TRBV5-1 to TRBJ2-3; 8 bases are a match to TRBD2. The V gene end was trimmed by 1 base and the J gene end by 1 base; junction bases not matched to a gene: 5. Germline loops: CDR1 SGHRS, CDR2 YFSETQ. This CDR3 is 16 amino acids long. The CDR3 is CASSLRSGGRTDTQYF. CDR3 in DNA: TGCGCCAGCAGCTTGCGCAGCGGGGGCCGCACAGATACGCAGTATTTT.

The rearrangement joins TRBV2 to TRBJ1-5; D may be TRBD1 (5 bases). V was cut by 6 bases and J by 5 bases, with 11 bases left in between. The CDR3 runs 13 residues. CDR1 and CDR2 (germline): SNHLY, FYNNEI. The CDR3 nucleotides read TGTGCCAGCAGGGGGGGTAGGGATCAGCCCCAGCATTTT. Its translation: CASRGGRDQPQHF.

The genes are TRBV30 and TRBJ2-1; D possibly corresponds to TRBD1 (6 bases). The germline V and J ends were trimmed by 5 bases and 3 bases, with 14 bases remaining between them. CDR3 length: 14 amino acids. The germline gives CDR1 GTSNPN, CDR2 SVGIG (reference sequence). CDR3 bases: TGTGCCTGGGGTACCTGGGACAACTACAATGAGCAGTTCTTC. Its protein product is CAWGTWDNYNEQFF. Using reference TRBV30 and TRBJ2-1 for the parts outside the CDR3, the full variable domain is SQTIHQWPATLVQPVGSPLSLECTVEGTSNPNLYWYRQAAGRGLQLLFYSVGIGQISSEVPQNLSASRPQDRQFILSSKKLLLSDSGFYLCAWGTWDNYNEQFFGPGTRLTVL.

CDR3 DNA: TGTGCCAGCAGCTTACTAACCCGGCAGGGCTATGGCTACACCTTC. It codes for CASSLLTRQGYGYTF. The chain recombines TRBV7-9 with TRBJ1-2; possibly TRBD1 for D (5 bases). In germline, CDR1 is SEHNR, CDR2 FQNEAQ (reference sequence). Deletions cut 2 bases from V and 4 bases from J, with 14 bases between. The CDR3 is made up of 15 amino acids.

This CDR3 reads CASSLDWWSGEAKNIQYF. DNA for the CDR3: TGTGCCAGCAGCTTAGATTGGTGGAGCGGGGAAGCCAAAAACATTCAGTACTTC. The chain uses TRBV11-3 and TRBJ2-4; 7 positions agree with TRBD2. This CDR3 contains 18 residues. The V and J ends lost 0 bases and 0 bases, in that order; junction bases with no gene match: 8. From germline, CDR1 is SGHNT and CDR2 YENEEA.

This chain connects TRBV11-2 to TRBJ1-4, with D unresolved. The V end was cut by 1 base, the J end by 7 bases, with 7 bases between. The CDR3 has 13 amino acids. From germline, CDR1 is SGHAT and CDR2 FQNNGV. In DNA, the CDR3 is TGTGCCAGCAGCTTAGGAGTTAGTGAAAAACTGTTTTTT. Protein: CASSLGVSEKLFF.

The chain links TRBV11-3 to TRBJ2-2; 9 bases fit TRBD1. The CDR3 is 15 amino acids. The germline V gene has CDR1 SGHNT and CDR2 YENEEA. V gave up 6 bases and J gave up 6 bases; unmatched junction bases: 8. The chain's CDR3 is CASRSTGGFPGELFF. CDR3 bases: TGTGCCAGCAGGTCGACAGGGGGATTCCCCGGGGAGCTGTTTTTT.

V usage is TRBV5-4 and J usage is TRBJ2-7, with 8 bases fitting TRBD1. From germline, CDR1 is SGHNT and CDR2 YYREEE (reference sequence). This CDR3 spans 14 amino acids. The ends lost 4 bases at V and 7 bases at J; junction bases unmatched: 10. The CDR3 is CASSQGQVGEEQYF. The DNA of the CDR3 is TGTGCCAGCAGCCAGGGACAGGTGGGGGAGGAGCAGTACTTC.